Each of the 23 T cell receptor beta chains below was sequenced from the same sample in a study of blood T cell repertoires in COVID-19. The repertoire was sequenced with immunoSEQ multiplex PCR; TCRdb's copy has only in-frame clones and lacks some. The repertoire holds 330,000 or so clones, with approximately 90% as singletons. The sequencing input was peripheral blood. The source of these receptors is a young man with COVID-19, enrolled during active disease.

V and J are TRBV25-1 and TRBJ2-1, with 12 bases that match TRBD1. The CDR3 has 15 amino acids. J lost 6 bases, V lost 8 bases, and 8 bases had no gene match. Germline CDR1 and CDR2: MGHDK and SYGVNS. CDR3 amino acids: CASETRDRGLNEQFF. The CDR3 bases are TGTGCCAGCGAGACCCGGGACAGGGGGCTCAATGAGCAGTTCTTC.

DNA of the CDR3: TGTGCCAGCAGGGTTCTGGGGAGGGGGAGCAATCAGCCCCAGCATTTT. This codes for CASRVLGRGSNQPQHF. The chain carries TRBV27 and TRBJ1-5; weak D call: TRBD1 (6 bases). Germline V gene data show CDR1 as MNHEY and CDR2 as SMNVEV (reference sequence). There are 16 residues in the CDR3. Deletions cut 6 bases from V and 1 base from J, with 16 bases between.

With regard to this clone: Other DNA variants within this sample encode the same CDR3. This chain links TRBV27 with TRBJ1-6; 7 bases agree with TRBD1. Trimming took 6 bases from V and 7 from J; bases not matched to a gene: 6. Germline-derived CDR1 and CDR2 are MNHEY and SMNVEV (reference sequence). The CDR3 has 14 amino acids. The CDR3 region is CASSPGTANSPLHF. CDR3 coding DNA: TGTGCCAGCAGCCCAGGGACAGCGAATTCACCCCTCCACTTT.

The V gene is TRBV2, the J gene TRBJ2-3, with a weak D call TRBD1 (5 bases). Per germline, CDR1 SNHLY and CDR2 FYNNEI. CDR3 length: 14 residues. V was cut by 4 bases and J by 2 bases, with 10 bases left in between. The CDR3 nucleotides are TGTGCCAGCAGTGGACAGCTAGACACAGATACGCAGTATTTT. Encoded protein: CASSGQLDTDTQYF.

V and J are TRBV5-1 and TRBJ1-1; a possible D gene is TRBD1 (5 bases). V was cut by 6 bases and J by 3 bases, with 12 bases left in between. This CDR3 has 13 amino acids. From germline, CDR1 is SGHRS and CDR2 YFSETQ. The CDR3 here is CASKFRGDTEAFF. The CDR3 DNA reads as TGCGCCAGCAAGTTCCGGGGGGACACTGAAGCTTTCTTT.

This sequence joins TRBV7-3 and TRBJ2-1; D is ambiguous. V gave up 0 bases and J gave up 7 bases, with 7 bases separating them. Germline V gene data show CDR1 as SGHTA and CDR2 as FQGTGA. The CDR3 contains 13 residues. CDR3 region: CASSLTVQNEQFF. The CDR3 region has the DNA TGTGCCAGCAGCTTAACAGTGCAGAATGAGCAGTTCTTC. Variable domain in full (rest from reference TRBV7-3 and TRBJ2-1): GAGVSQTPSNKVTEKGKYVELRCDPISGHTALYWYRQSLGQGPEFLIYFQGTGAADDSGLPNDRFFAVRPEGSVSTLKIQRTERGDSAVYLCASSLTVQNEQFFGPGTRLTVL.

Only one count was recorded for this clone. The chain links TRBV28 to TRBJ1-4; D call uncertain. The length of the CDR3 is 15 residues. Trimming took off 3 bases at V and 4 bases at J, with 12 bases between the two ends. The germline V gene encodes CDR1 MDHEN and CDR2 SYDVKM. CDR3 nucleotides: TGTGCCAGCAGTTTCTTTTCGGGGAGTAATGAAAAACTGTTTTTT. Its protein is CASSFFSGSNEKLFF.

The chain has TRBV21-1 and TRBJ1-1; the table's D call, TRBD1, was not checked against the DNA. TRBV21-1 is reported as a pseudogene. This CDR3 spans 15 amino acids. CDR3 DNA sequence: TGTGCCAGCAGCCTAAGACAGGGAGGCCACACTGAAGCTTTCTTT. Its translation: CASSLRQGGHTEAFF.

Remarks on this clone: Germline is not matched at one junction end, which may reflect a read error. The CDR3 DNA is TGTGCCAGCAGGTTGGGACAGGGGACTTCGACTGAAGCTTTCTTT. Protein sequence: CASRLGQGTSTEAFF. J is TRBJ1-1 and V is TRBV5-6; 10 nucleotides agree with TRBD1. This CDR3 spans 15 amino acids. Germline CDR1 is SGHDT and CDR2 is YYEEEE.

V usage is TRBV6-6 and J usage is TRBJ1-2, with 8 bases lining up with TRBD1. This CDR3 contains 14 residues. With 6 bases clipped from V and 4 bases from J, the junction kept 7 bases outside the gene matches. Germline-derived CDR1 and CDR2 are MNHNY and SVGAGI (reference sequence). The CDR3: CASSATGTGYGYTF. In nucleotides, the CDR3 is TGTGCCAGCAGCGCCACCGGGACAGGCTATGGCTACACCTTC.

The chain has TRBV7-6 and TRBJ2-1; TRBD2 agrees at 10 bases. This CDR3 spans 15 amino acids. V lost 2 bases, J lost 9 bases, and 7 bases stayed unmatched. From germline, CDR1 is SGHVS and CDR2 FNYEAQ. CDR3 nucleotide sequence: TGTGCCAGCAGCTTATTAGCGGGAGGTGGTGGTGAGCAGTTCTTC. Protein: CASSLLAGGGGEQFF.

This clone has a handful of counts. The V gene is TRBV3-1 (or the pseudogene TRBV3-2), the J gene TRBJ1-2, with D unresolved. CDR1 and CDR2 (germline): LGHDT, YNNKEL (reference sequence). The CDR3 loop spans 13 amino acids. Trimming removed 0 bases from V and 8 bases from J, with 10 bases in between. The CDR3 DNA sequence: TGTGCCAGCAGCCAAGACACGGTCGGGGGCTACACCTTC. Protein: CASSQDTVGGYTF.

Only a few counts were recorded for this clone. The V call is TRBV5-4, the J call TRBJ2-7; TRBD1 agrees at 7 bases. Germline V gene data show CDR1 as SGHNT and CDR2 as YYREEE (reference sequence). V lost 5 bases to trimming and J lost 5 bases; unmatched junction nucleotides: 7. The CDR3 has 13 amino acids. DNA of the CDR3: TGTGCCAGCAGTCGACAAGGGGGCGACGAGCAGTACTTC. It is translated as CASSRQGGDEQYF.

V and J are TRBV9 and TRBJ2-3, with 10 bases identical to TRBD2. V was pared by 0 bases and J by 5 bases, with 6 bases of the junction left unmatched. In germline, CDR1 is SGDLS, CDR2 YYNGEE. The CDR3 consists of 16 residues. The chain's CDR3 is CASSVAQRGGVDTQYF. The CDR3 DNA follows: TGTGCCAGCAGCGTAGCTCAGCGGGGGGGAGTAGATACGCAGTATTTT.

The chain has TRBV5-1 and TRBJ1-1, with 10 bases aligning to TRBD1. The CDR3 contains 14 residues. Looked up from germline, CDR1 is SGHRS and CDR2 is YFSETQ. The junction had 5 bases not matched to a gene; V was cut back by 2 bases and J by 7 bases. The CDR3 here is CASSLGTGANEAFF. The CDR3 DNA reads TGCGCCAGCAGCTTAGGGACAGGGGCTAATGAAGCTTTCTTT. Full variable domain (rest looked up from reference TRBV5-1 and TRBJ1-1): KAGVTQTPRYLIKTRGQQVTLSCSPISGHRSVSWYQQTPGQGLQFLFEYFSETQRNKGNFPGRFSGRQFSNSRSEMNVSTLELGDSALYLCASSLGTGANEAFFGQGTRLTVV.

V is TRBV10-3 and J is TRBJ1-1; 8 bases line up with TRBD1. Germline lookup yields CDR1 ENHRY and CDR2 SYGVKD. The CDR3 has 14 residues. J was trimmed by 1 base and V by 10 bases; bases with no gene match: 8. The CDR3 protein is CATRTGWGNTEAFF. The CDR3 DNA sequence: TGTGCCACCAGGACAGGGTGGGGGAACACTGAAGCTTTCTTT.

This clone came up once. This chain uses TRBV3-1 (or the pseudogene TRBV3-2) with TRBJ2-7, with D tentatively TRBD1 (6 bases). Between the trimmed V and J ends, which lost 6 bases and 2 bases, there was a span of 14 bases. The CDR3 totals 14 residues. Germline assignment: CDR1 LGHDT and CDR2 YNNKEL (reference sequence). CDR3 DNA: TGTGCCAGCAGAGGTAGTGGACAGACCTACGAGCAGTACTTC. Its protein product is CASRGSGQTYEQYF.

The chain joins TRBV19 to TRBJ2-5; D might be TRBD1 (6 bases). The germline gives CDR1 LNHDA, CDR2 SQIVND (reference sequence). This CDR3 comprises 17 residues. V dropped 0 bases and J dropped 1 base, with 15 bases sitting between them. The CDR3 DNA follows: TGTGCCAGTAGTATAGATCGTGAGGGGGACCCCCAAGAGACCCAGTACTTC. Translating it yields CASSIDREGDPQETQYF.

This clone was detected a few times. The rearrangement joins TRBV18 to TRBJ2-7; D is perhaps TRBD1 (5 bases). Germline values: CDR1 KGHSH, CDR2 LQKENI. The CDR3 sequence is 14 residues long. With 5 bases removed from V and 3 bases from J, the gap between germline ends came to 14 bases. The CDR3 reads CASSSLQAVYEQYF. The DNA for the CDR3 is TGTGCCAGCTCATCCTTACAGGCTGTCTACGAGCAGTACTTC. Together with reference TRBV18 and TRBJ2-7, the CDR3 gives the full variable domain: NAGVMQNPRHLVRRRGQEARLRCSPMKGHSHVYWYRQLPEEGLKFMVYLQKENIIDESGMPKERFSAEFPKEGPSILRIQQVVRGDSAAYFCASSSLQAVYEQYFGPGTRLTVT.

The chain links TRBV3-1 (or the pseudogene TRBV3-2) to TRBJ2-1, with a tentative D call TRBD2 (6 bases). The germline CDR1 and CDR2 sequences are LGHDT and YNNKEL (reference sequence). The germline V and J ends were trimmed by 4 bases and 7 bases, with 11 bases remaining between them. The CDR3 has 13 residues. The CDR3 nucleotides read TGTGCCAGCAGCCTACTAGGAGGGAATGAGCAGTTCTTC. Amino acids: CASSLLGGNEQFF.

The chain combines TRBV13 with TRBJ1-1, with 8 bases lining up with TRBD1. The V and J ends lost 3 bases and 3 bases, in that order; junction bases with no gene match: 6. CDR3 length: 15 amino acids. Germline CDR1 PRHDT, CDR2 FYEKMQ (reference sequence). CDR3 residues: CASSFRTGYHTEAFF. Written as DNA, the CDR3 is TGTGCCAGCAGCTTCCGGACAGGGTACCACACTGAAGCTTTCTTT.

The chain has TRBV7-2 and TRBJ1-1; 7 positions match TRBD1. CDR1 SGHTA and CDR2 FQGNSA come from the germline V gene. The J segment lost 10 bases and the V segment lost 1 base, leaving 6 bases of the junction unmatched. The CDR3 spans 13 residues. The CDR3 nucleotides are TGTGCCAGCAGCTTAGATTTAGGGGGCGCAGCTTTCTTT. Translated, it gives CASSLDLGGAAFF. Full variable domain (remainder filled in from reference TRBV7-2 and TRBJ1-1): GAGVSQSPSNKVTEKGKDVELRCDPISGHTALYWYRQSLGQGLEFLIYFQGNSAPDKSGLPSDRFSAERTGGSVSTLTIQRTQQEDSAVYLCASSLDLGGAAFFGQGTRLTVV.

The chain combines TRBV4-3 with TRBJ1-1; 8 nucleotides agree with TRBD1. The length of the CDR3 is 14 residues. CDR1 is LGHNA and CDR2 is YSLEER in the germline V gene. With V trimmed by 2 bases and J by 5 bases, 4 bases remained unmatched. CDR3 in DNA: TGCGCCAGCAGCCAACACAGGGGGATTACTGAAGCTTTCTTT. Protein product: CASSQHRGITEAFF.